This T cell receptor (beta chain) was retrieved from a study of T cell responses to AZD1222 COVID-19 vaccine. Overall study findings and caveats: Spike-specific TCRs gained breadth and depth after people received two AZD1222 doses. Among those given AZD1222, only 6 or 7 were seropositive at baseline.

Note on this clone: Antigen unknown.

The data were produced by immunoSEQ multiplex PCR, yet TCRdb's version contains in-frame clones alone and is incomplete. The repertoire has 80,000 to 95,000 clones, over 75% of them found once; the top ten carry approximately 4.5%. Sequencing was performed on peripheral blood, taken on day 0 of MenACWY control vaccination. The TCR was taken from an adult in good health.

CDR3 bases: TGTGCCAGCAGGACGACAGGGGAATGGGGAAACATTCAGTACTTC. Amino acids: CASRTTGEWGNIQYF. This chain uses TRBV28 with TRBJ2-4, with 8 bases identical to TRBD1. From germline, CDR1 is MDHEN and CDR2 SYDVKM. V lost 6 bases, J lost 6 bases, and 10 bases stayed unmatched. The CDR3 is 15 residues long.